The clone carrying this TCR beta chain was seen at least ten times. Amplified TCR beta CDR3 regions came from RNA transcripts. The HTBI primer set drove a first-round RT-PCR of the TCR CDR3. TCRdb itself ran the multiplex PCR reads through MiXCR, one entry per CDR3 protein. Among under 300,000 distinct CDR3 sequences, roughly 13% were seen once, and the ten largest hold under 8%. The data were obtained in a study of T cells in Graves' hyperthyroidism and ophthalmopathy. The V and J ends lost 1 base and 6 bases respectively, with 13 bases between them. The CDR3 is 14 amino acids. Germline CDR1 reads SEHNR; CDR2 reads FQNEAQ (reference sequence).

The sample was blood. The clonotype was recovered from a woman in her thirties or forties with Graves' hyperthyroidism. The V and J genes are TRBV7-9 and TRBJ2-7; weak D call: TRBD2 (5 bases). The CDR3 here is CASSLVSAAREQYF. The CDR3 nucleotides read TGTGCCAGCAGCTTAGTTAGCGCGGCTCGCGAGCAGTACTTC. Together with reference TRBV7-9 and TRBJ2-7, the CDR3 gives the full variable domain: DTGVSQNPRHKITKRGQNVTFRCDPISEHNRLYWYRQTLGQGPEFLTYFQNEAQLEKSRLLSDRFSAERPKGSFSTLEIQRTEQGDSAMYLCASSLVSAAREQYFGPGTRLTVT.